Listed below are T cell receptor beta chains from one sample, sequenced in a study of response to subunit inactivated influenza vaccine. TCRdb independently ran MiXCR on the RT-PCR reads; one entry per CDR3 protein. Of about 540,000 distinct CDR3 sequences listed, less than 25% are singletons. The same sample was also studied in work on T cells expressing NK-cell markers.

The sequences come from CD4+ T cells sorted from PBMCs, collected roughly 12 days after vaccination. All receptors derive from a man aged 50-59 years who received an inactivated influenza vaccine. The CDR3 runs from the conserved cysteine through the conserved F or W. A D gene is named only where the DNA matches it firmly. Clone size is shown for a subset of rows, as once, few, many or a class of expanded clone.

V	size	J	D	CDR3	DNA
TRBV4-2	NA	TRBJ2-7	NA	CASSQRRTEYEQYF	TGTGCCAGCAGCCAGAGACGGACGGAGTACGAGCAGTACTTC
TRBV10-3	NA	TRBJ2-7	TRBD2	CAISRTSGDYEQYF	TGTGCCATCAGCCGGACTAGCGGGGACTACGAGCAGTACTTC
TRBV7-8	NA	TRBJ2-3	TRBD2	CASSRGTSGRRDTQYF	TGTGCCAGCAGCCGAGGGACTAGCGGGAGGCGAGATACGCAGTATTTT
TRBV28	few	TRBJ2-1	NA	CASSFTPGEQFF	TGTGCCAGCAGTTTTACACCTGGTGAGCAGTTCTTC
TRBV5-1	NA	TRBJ2-7	TRBD2	CASSRRASGSNEQYF	TGCGCCAGCAGCCGGAGGGCTAGCGGGAGTAACGAGCAGTACTTC
TRBV5-1	many	TRBJ1-1	TRBD1	CASNLAGGNTEAFF	TGCGCCAGCAATTTGGCAGGGGGGAACACTGAAGCTTTCTTT
TRBV27	NA	TRBJ2-7	NA	CASSPRRVISYEQYF	TGTGCCAGCAGTCCTCGCAGGGTAATCTCCTACGAGCAGTACTTC
TRBV28	NA	TRBJ1-2	NA	CASSFGFVSGYTF	TGTGCCAGCAGTTTCGGATTTGTCTCTGGCTACACCTTC
TRBV4-3	few	TRBJ1-4	NA	CASSQHRASNEKLFF	TGCGCCAGCAGCCAGCACAGGGCTTCAAATGAAAAACTGTTTTTT
TRBV7-2	NA	TRBJ2-7	NA	CASTLTGLDEQYF	TGTGCCAGCACCCTGACAGGTCTGGACGAGCAGTACTTC
TRBV3-1	few	TRBJ1-6	TRBD1	CASSHPGQGQNSPLHF	TGTGCCAGCAGCCACCCGGGACAGGGGCAAAATTCACCCCTCCACTTT
TRBV10-3	NA	TRBJ2-1	TRBD2	CAIRMGLANYNEQFF	TGTGCCATCAGAATGGGACTAGCGAACTACAATGAGCAGTTCTTC
TRBV7-3	NA	TRBJ2-1	TRBD2	CASSLRAGSVNEQFF	TGTGCCAGCAGCTTACGAGCGGGATCAGTGAATGAGCAGTTCTTC
TRBV10-3	NA	TRBJ1-5	NA	CAIRVDSNQPQHF	TGTGCCATCAGGGTAGATAGCAATCAGCCCCAGCATTTT
TRBV7-2	many	TRBJ2-1	NA	CASSTSFGGYNEQFF	TGTGCCAGCAGCACTAGCTTTGGGGGATACAATGAGCAGTTCTTC
TRBV7-8	few	TRBJ2-1	NA	CASSLEIEDGSYNEQFF	TGTGCCAGCAGCTTAGAAATAGAGGACGGATCCTACAATGAGCAGTTCTTC
TRBV12-3/TRBV12-4	few	TRBJ2-7	NA	CASSFSFGVHEQYF	TGTGCCAGCAGTTTCTCGTTCGGGGTCCACGAGCAGTACTTC
TRBV7-9	NA	TRBJ2-5	TRBD2	CASSVGLAGGPRETQYF	TGTGCCAGCAGCGTGGGACTAGCGGGAGGGCCGAGGGAGACCCAGTACTTC
TRBV6-6	few	TRBJ2-1	NA	CASSRANYNEQFF	TGTGCCAGCTCCCGCGCGAACTACAATGAGCAGTTCTTC
TRBV6-5	NA	TRBJ1-2	NA	CASSSDSGFYGYTF	TGTGCCAGCAGCTCGGATTCAGGGTTCTATGGCTACACCTTC
TRBV11-2	NA	TRBJ2-7	NA	CASSANEGQQRNEQYF	TGTGCCAGCAGCGCAAACGAGGGCCAACAGAGAAACGAGCAGTACTTC
TRBV7-9	NA	TRBJ1-3	NA	CASSLSGAGVSGNTIYF	TGTGCCAGCAGCTTATCAGGGGCCGGCGTTTCTGGAAACACCATATATTTT
TRBV11-2	NA	TRBJ2-1	NA	CASSLEWATAYNEQFF	TGTGCCAGCAGCTTAGAGTGGGCTACCGCCTACAATGAGCAGTTCTTC
TRBV5-1	few	TRBJ2-7	TRBD2	CASSLTSDRYEQYF	TGCGCCAGCAGCTTGACTAGCGACCGCTACGAGCAGTACTTC
TRBV6-2/TRBV6-3	many	TRBJ2-2	TRBD1	CASSPQGASNTGELFF	TGTGCCAGCAGTCCTCAGGGGGCGTCGAACACCGGGGAGCTGTTTTTT
TRBV12-3/TRBV12-4	few	TRBJ2-2	NA	CASSFRQSGELFF	TGTGCCAGCAGTTTCAGACAGTCCGGGGAGCTGTTTTTT
TRBV12-3/TRBV12-4	few	TRBJ2-7	NA	CASSRGWEQYF	TGTGCCAGCAGCCGAGGATGGGAGCAGTACTTC
TRBV7-2	few	TRBJ2-2	NA	CASSSPTGANTGELFF	TGTGCCAGCAGCTCCCCGACTGGCGCGAACACCGGGGAGCTGTTTTTT
TRBV5-5	NA	TRBJ1-2	TRBD1	CASSQPGQGRKNYGYTF	TGTGCCAGCAGCCAACCGGGACAGGGAAGGAAGAACTATGGCTACACCTTC
TRBV20-1	NA	TRBJ2-2	TRBD2	CSARDRMTSGSLNTGELFF	TGCAGTGCTAGAGATCGAATGACTAGCGGGAGCTTGAACACCGGGGAGCTGTTTTTT
TRBV4-1	few	TRBJ2-4	NA	CASSQVETQGSKNIQYF	TGCGCCAGCAGCCAAGTTGAGACACAGGGCTCCAAAAACATTCAGTACTTC
TRBV5-1	few	TRBJ2-7	NA	CASSLAPPRGEQYF	TGCGCCAGCAGCTTGGCCCCTCCTAGGGGCGAGCAGTACTTC
TRBV12-3/TRBV12-4	NA	TRBJ1-2	NA	CASSRGREYGYTF	TGTGCCAGCAGTCGCGGTAGGGAGTACGGCTACACCTTC
TRBV12-3/TRBV12-4	NA	TRBJ2-7	NA	CASSLSLRDSSYEQYF	TGTGCCAGCAGTTTAAGTCTCAGAGACAGCTCCTACGAGCAGTACTTC
TRBV11-2	few	TRBJ2-3	NA	CASSSPRSRILSTDTQYF	TGTGCCAGCAGCTCCCCCCGCTCAAGAATCCTTAGCACAGATACGCAGTATTTT
TRBV20-1	NA	TRBJ2-5	TRBD1	CSATEQGIQETQYF	TGCAGTGCTACCGAACAGGGGATCCAAGAGACCCAGTACTTC
TRBV6-5	NA	TRBJ2-7	TRBD2	CASNWLAGTYEQYF	TGTGCCAGCAATTGGCTAGCGGGGACCTACGAGCAGTACTTC
TRBV2	few	TRBJ2-2	TRBD1	CASSAGQGYAGELFF	TGTGCCAGCAGTGCGGGACAGGGATACGCCGGGGAGCTGTTTTTT
TRBV6-2/TRBV6-3	NA	TRBJ2-2	NA	CASSYGVGELFF	TGTGCCAGCAGTTATGGGGTCGGGGAGCTGTTTTTT
TRBV12-3/TRBV12-4	few	TRBJ1-1	NA	CASTLPGPRNTEAFF	TGTGCCAGCACCCTACCGGGACCGAGGAACACTGAAGCTTTCTTT
TRBV29-1	NA	TRBJ2-1	NA	CSFLTANEQFF	TGCAGCTTCTTAACAGCGAATGAGCAGTTCTTC
TRBV5-6	many	TRBJ2-2	TRBD2	CASSWSGGGTGELFF	TGTGCCAGCAGCTGGAGCGGGGGAGGCACCGGGGAGCTGTTTTTT
TRBV6-6	NA	TRBJ1-5	NA	CASSLDGYQPQHF	TGTGCCAGCAGTTTGGACGGATATCAGCCCCAGCATTTT
TRBV10-3	NA	TRBJ2-1	TRBD1	CAISDGQGRRESYNEQFF	TGTGCCATCAGTGACGGACAGGGAAGGCGTGAGTCCTACAATGAGCAGTTCTTC
TRBV4-3	few	TRBJ2-2	NA	CASSSRGNSWNTGELFF	TGCGCCAGCAGCTCTCGAGGAAACAGTTGGAACACCGGGGAGCTGTTTTTT
TRBV7-2	few	TRBJ2-7	NA	CASSSRLVGRPYEQYF	TGTGCCAGCAGCTCACGGTTGGTAGGGCGTCCCTACGAGCAGTACTTC
TRBV7-8	many	TRBJ2-1	NA	CASSLAREIGNEQFF	TGTGCCAGCAGCTTAGCAAGGGAGATAGGCAATGAGCAGTTCTTC
TRBV7-3	NA	TRBJ2-1	NA	CASSLAAQNNEQFF	TGTGCCAGCAGCTTAGCCGCTCAAAACAATGAGCAGTTCTTC
TRBV7-8	NA	TRBJ1-2	NA	CASSLDARNGFGYTF	TGTGCCAGCAGCTTAGATGCGAGGAACGGGTTTGGCTACACCTTC
TRBV4-3	few	TRBJ2-7	NA	CASSQDAGGSSYEQYF	TGCGCCAGCAGCCAAGACGCAGGGGGGAGCTCCTACGAGCAGTACTTC
TRBV5-1	NA	TRBJ2-3	TRBD2	CASSRTSLADTQYF	TGCGCCAGCAGCCGGACTAGTTTGGCAGATACGCAGTATTTT
TRBV5-1	few	TRBJ1-1	NA	CASSPTTGRTEAFF	TGCGCCAGCAGCCCCACGACGGGGAGGACTGAAGCTTTCTTT
TRBV3-1	NA	TRBJ2-3	NA	CASTPLYTSTDTQYF	TGTGCCAGCACCCCATTGTACACTAGCACAGATACGCAGTATTTT
TRBV28	NA	TRBJ1-5	NA	CASSQRGMGNQPQHF	TGTGCCAGCAGCCAGCGGGGGATGGGCAATCAGCCCCAGCATTTT
TRBV29-1	many	TRBJ2-7	TRBD2	CSVEDRVLAGNYEQYF	TGCAGCGTTGAAGATCGGGTACTAGCGGGAAACTACGAGCAGTACTTC